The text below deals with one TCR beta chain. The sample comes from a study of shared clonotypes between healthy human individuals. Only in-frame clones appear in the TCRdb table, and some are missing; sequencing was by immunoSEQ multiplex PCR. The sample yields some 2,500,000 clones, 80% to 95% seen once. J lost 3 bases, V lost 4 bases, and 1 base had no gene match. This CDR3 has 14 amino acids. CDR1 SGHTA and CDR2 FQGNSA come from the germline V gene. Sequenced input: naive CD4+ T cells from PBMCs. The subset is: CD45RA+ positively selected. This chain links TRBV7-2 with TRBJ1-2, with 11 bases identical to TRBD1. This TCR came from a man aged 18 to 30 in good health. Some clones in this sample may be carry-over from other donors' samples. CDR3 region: CASSSGQGDYGYTF. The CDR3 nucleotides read TGTGCCAGCAGCTCGGGACAGGGGGACTATGGCTACACCTTC. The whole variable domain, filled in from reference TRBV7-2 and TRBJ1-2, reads GAGVSQSPSNKVTEKGKDVELRCDPISGHTALYWYRQSLGQGLEFLIYFQGNSAPDKSGLPSDRFSAERTGGSVSTLTIQRTQQEDSAVYLCASSSGQGDYGYTFGSGTRLTVV.